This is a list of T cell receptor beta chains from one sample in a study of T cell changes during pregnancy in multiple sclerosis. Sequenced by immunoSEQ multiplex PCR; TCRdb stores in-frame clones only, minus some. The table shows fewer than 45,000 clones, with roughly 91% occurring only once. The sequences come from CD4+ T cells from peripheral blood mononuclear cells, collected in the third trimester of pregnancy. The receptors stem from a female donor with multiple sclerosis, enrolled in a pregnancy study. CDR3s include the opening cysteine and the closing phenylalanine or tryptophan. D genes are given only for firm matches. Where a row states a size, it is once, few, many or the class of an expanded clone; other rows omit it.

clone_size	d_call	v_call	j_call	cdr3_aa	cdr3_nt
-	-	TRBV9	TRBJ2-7	CASSSRSGYEQYF	TGTGCCAGCAGCTCCCGGTCGGGCTACGAGCAGTACTTC
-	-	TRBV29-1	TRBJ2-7	CSVETQDYEQYF	TGCAGCGTTGAGACACAGGACTACGAGCAGTACTTC
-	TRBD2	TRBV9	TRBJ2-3	CASSGSSGVRDTQYF	TGTGCCAGCAGCGGCTCTAGCGGGGTTAGAGATACGCAGTATTTT
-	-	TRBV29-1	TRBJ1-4	CSVRMDIVEKLFF	TGCAGCGTTCGGATGGACATAGTTGAAAAACTGTTTTTT
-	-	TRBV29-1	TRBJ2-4	CSVEGGGRSKNIQYF	TGCAGCGTTGAAGGGGGGGGCAGATCCAAAAACATTCAGTACTTC
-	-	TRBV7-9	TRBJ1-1	CASSSDSKNTEAFF	TGTGCCAGCAGCTCGGACAGTAAGAACACTGAAGCTTTCTTT
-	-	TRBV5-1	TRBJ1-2	CASRSGEGSKGYTF	TGCGCCAGCAGATCAGGGGAGGGATCTAAAGGCTACACCTTC
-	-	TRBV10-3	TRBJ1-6	CAISDPTENNSPLHF	TGTGCCATCAGTGATCCGACAGAGAATAATTCACCCCTCCACTTT
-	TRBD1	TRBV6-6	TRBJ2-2	CASSTQGASGTGELFF	TGTGCCAGCAGTACGCAGGGGGCCTCGGGCACCGGGGAGCTGTTTTTT
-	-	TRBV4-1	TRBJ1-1	CASSQDQGVSEAFF	TGCGCCAGCAGCCAAGATCAGGGCGTCTCTGAAGCTTTCTTT
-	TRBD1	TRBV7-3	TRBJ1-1	CASSLENRQGAEAFF	TGTGCCAGCAGCTTAGAAAATCGACAGGGTGCTGAAGCTTTCTTT
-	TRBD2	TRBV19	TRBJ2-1	CASSFLGSGNNNEQFF	TGTGCCAGTAGTTTCCTAGGTAGCGGGAACAACAATGAGCAGTTCTTC
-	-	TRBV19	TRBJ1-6	CASRGASYNSPLHF	TGTGCCAGTAGAGGAGCCTCCTATAATTCACCCCTCCACTTT
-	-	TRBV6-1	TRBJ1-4	CAVQLATNEKLFF	TGTGCCGTCCAACTTGCAACTAATGAAAAACTGTTTTTT
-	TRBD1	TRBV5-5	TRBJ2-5	CASSLGTGSETQYF	TGTGCCAGCAGCTTGGGGACAGGTTCGGAGACCCAGTACTTC
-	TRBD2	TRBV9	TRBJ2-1	CASSRGRAGNSYNEQFF	TGTGCCAGCAGCAGAGGGAGGGCGGGTAACTCCTACAATGAGCAGTTCTTC
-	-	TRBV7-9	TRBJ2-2	CASSLGAKNTGELFF	TGTGCCAGCAGCTTAGGTGCTAAGAACACCGGGGAGCTGTTTTTT
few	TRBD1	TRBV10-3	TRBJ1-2	CAIGMGGQTSTNYGYTF	TGTGCCATCGGGATGGGGGGACAGACTAGTACTAACTATGGCTACACCTTC
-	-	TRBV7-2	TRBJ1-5	CASSFDHRPQPQHF	TGTGCCAGCAGCTTCGACCACAGGCCTCAGCCCCAGCATTTT
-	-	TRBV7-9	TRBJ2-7	CASSSSGWGYEQYF	TGTGCCAGCAGCTCATCGGGGTGGGGATACGAGCAGTACTTC
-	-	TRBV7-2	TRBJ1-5	CASTPGEGSNQPQHF	TGTGCCAGCACCCCTGGGGAGGGGAGCAATCAGCCCCAGCATTTT
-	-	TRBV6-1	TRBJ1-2	CASSGKIPRNGYTF	TGTGCCAGCAGTGGCAAAATACCGCGGAATGGCTACACCTTC
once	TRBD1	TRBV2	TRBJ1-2	CASTRGGTGALLNYGYTF	TGTGCCAGCACCCGAGGGGGTACAGGGGCCCTCCTTAACTATGGCTACACCTTC
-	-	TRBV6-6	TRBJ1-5	CASTYGGTSNQPQHF	TGTGCCAGCACCTACGGCGGTACCAGCAATCAGCCCCAGCATTTT
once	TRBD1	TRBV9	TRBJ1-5	CASSTGQGRNQPQHF	TGTGCCAGCAGCACTGGACAGGGGCGGAATCAGCCCCAGCATTTT
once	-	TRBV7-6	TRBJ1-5	CASSFVQDSQVRPQHF	TGTGCCAGCAGCTTCGTTCAGGACAGTCAGGTCCGGCCCCAGCATTTT
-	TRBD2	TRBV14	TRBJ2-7	CASSRPRGGDEQYF	TGTGCCAGCAGCCGCCCCCGGGGGGGTGACGAGCAGTACTTC
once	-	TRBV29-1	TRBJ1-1	CSVGLSTEAFF	TGCAGCGTTGGGCTCAGCACTGAAGCTTTCTTT
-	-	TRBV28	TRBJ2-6	CASSNRANVLTF	TGTGCCAGCAGCAACAGGGCCAACGTCCTGACTTTC
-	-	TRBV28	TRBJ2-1	CASSLYRSSSYNEQFF	TGTGCCAGCAGTTTGTATCGGTCTAGCTCCTACAATGAGCAGTTCTTC
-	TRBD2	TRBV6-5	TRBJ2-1	CASRSTSGRPNEQFF	TGTGCCAGCAGATCCACTAGCGGGAGACCCAATGAGCAGTTCTTC
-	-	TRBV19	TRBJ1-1	CASRDTSMNTEAFF	TGTGCCAGTAGGGACACCTCGATGAACACTGAAGCTTTCTTT
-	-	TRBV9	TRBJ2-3	CASAYDETQYF	TGTGCCAGCGCCTATGATGAGACGCAGTATTTT
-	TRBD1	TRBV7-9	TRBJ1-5	CASSFGTGFQPQHF	TGTGCCAGCAGCTTTGGGACAGGGTTTCAGCCCCAGCATTTT
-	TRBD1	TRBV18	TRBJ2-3	CASSPGTGATDTQYF	TGTGCCAGCTCACCTGGGACAGGGGCGACAGATACGCAGTATTTT
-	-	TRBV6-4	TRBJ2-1	CASYTSPRENEQFF	TGTGCCAGCTATACTAGCCCGAGAGAAAATGAGCAGTTCTTC
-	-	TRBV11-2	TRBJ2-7	CASSLDRHRAYEQYF	TGTGCCAGCAGCTTAGATCGTCACCGAGCCTACGAGCAGTACTTC
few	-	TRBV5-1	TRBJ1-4	CASSLWASNEKLFF	TGCGCCAGCAGCTTGTGGGCAAGTAATGAAAAACTGTTTTTT
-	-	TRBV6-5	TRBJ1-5	CASSLAGGPNQPQHF	TGTGCCAGCAGCTTAGCGGGGGGGCCAAATCAGCCCCAGCATTTT
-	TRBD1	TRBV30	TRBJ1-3	CAWRGQGSGNTIYF	TGTGCCTGGAGAGGACAGGGCTCTGGAAACACCATATATTTT